This TCR beta chain was documented in a study of cytomegalovirus exposure and HLA in healthy donors. Across the study: The same platform was used for the roughly 120 validation repertoires as for the 600 to 700 first-cohort repertoires, as reported in a later analysis.

Germline CDR1 and CDR2: MGHRA and YSYEKL. Trimming stripped 1 base from V and 5 bases from J, with 14 bases between. This CDR3 has 15 residues. Study outcomes and limitations: Researchers counted some 150 TCR beta chains as cytomegalovirus-associated.

TCRdb's copy holds only in-frame clones and misses some; the assay was immunoSEQ multiplex PCR. The table lists 100,000 to 150,000 clones, about 87% of them singletons, with about 1.9% in the top ten. Note on this clone: Its matching antigen is unknown.

The rearrangement links TRBV4-1 to TRBJ2-5; weak D call: TRBD1 (6 bases). The material sequenced was PBMCs. The receptor comes from a woman under 30 in good health and CMV-seronegative. CDR3 loop: CASSQVIAGDETQYF. CDR3 bases: TGCGCCAGCAGCCAAGTTATTGCAGGGGACGAGACCCAGTACTTC.